This T cell receptor (beta chain) came from a study of shared clonotypes between healthy human individuals. Study results and limitations: Researchers found naive subsets generally carried larger estimated richness than memory subsets. Donors were few, which limited the genetic and exposure-history diversity represented.

Naive CD8 cells lacked CD45RO, underwent positive selection for CCR7 and left out terminally differentiated effector memory CD45RA+ cells. Deep-level running was used for the assay. Clones were read by immunoSEQ multiplex PCR, and TCRdb kept only the in-frame ones, dropping some. The sample includes fewer than 1 million clones, about 96% of them seen just once. In the case of this clone: As yet, its antigen is unknown.

Material for sequencing was naive CD8+ T cells sorted from blood. The clonotype comes from a man younger than 40 in good health.

CDR3 loop: CASSLGQREGDTQYF. CDR3 DNA sequence: TGCGCCAGCAGCCTGGGACAGAGGGAAGGAGATACGCAGTATTTT. The chain is built from TRBV5-1 and TRBJ2-3, with 7 bases identical to TRBD1. The length of the CDR3 is 15 residues. The germline CDR1 and CDR2 sequences are SGHRS and YFSETQ. Trimming at V came to 4 bases and at J to 5 bases, leaving 10 bases not matched to a gene. Full variable domain (missing parts from reference TRBV5-1 and TRBJ2-3): KAGVTQTPRYLIKTRGQQVTLSCSPISGHRSVSWYQQTPGQGLQFLFEYFSETQRNKGNFPGRFSGRQFSNSRSEMNVSTLELGDSALYLCASSLGQREGDTQYFGPGTRLTVL.